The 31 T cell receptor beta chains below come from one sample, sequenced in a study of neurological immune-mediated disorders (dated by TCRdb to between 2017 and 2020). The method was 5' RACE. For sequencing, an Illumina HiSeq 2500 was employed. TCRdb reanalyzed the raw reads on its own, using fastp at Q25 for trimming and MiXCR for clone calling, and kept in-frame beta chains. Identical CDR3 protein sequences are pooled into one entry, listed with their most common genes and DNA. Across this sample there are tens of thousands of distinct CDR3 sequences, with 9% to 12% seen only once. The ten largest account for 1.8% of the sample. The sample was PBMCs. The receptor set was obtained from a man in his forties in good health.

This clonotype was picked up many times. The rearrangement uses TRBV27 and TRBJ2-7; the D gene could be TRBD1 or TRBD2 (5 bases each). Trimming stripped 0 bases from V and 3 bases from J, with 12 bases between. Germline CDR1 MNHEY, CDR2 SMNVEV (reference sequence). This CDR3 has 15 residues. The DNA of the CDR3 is TGTGCCAGCAGTTTATCCGGGGCATTGAGCTACGAGCAGTACTTC. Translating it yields CASSLSGALSYEQYF.

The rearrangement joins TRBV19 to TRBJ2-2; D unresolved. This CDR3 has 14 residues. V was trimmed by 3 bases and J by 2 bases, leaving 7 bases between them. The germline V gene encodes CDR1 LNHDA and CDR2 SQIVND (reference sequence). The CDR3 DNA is TGTGCCAGTAGTATGCCTTATAACACCGGGGAGCTGTTTTTT. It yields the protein CASSMPYNTGELFF.

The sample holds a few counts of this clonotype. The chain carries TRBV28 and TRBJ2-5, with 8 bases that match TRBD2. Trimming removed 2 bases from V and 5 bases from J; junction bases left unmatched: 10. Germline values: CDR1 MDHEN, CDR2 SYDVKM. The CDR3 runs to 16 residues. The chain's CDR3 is CASSLRRREGRETQYF. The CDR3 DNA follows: TGTGCCAGCAGTTTACGGCGACGGGAGGGTAGGGAGACCCAGTACTTC. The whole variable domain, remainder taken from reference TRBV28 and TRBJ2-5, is DVKVTQSSRYLVKRTGEKVFLECVQDMDHENMFWYRQDPGLGLRLIYFSYDVKMKEKGDIPEGYSVSREKKERFSLILESASTNQTSMYLCASSLRRREGRETQYFGPGTRLLVL.

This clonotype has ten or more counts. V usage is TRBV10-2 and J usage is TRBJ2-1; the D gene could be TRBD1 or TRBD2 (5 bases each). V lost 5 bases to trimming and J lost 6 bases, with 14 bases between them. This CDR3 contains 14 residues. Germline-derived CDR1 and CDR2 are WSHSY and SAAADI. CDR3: CASSSPGPSNEQFF. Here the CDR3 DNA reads TGCGCCAGCAGTTCCCCGGGGCCCTCCAATGAGCAGTTCTTC.

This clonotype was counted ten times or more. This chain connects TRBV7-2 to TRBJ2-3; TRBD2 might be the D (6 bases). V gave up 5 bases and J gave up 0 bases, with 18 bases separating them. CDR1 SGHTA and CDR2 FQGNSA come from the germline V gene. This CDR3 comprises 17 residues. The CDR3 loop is CASSERGWGVSTDTQYF. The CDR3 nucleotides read TGTGCCAGCAGCGAACGGGGTTGGGGGGTTAGCACAGATACGCAGTATTTT.

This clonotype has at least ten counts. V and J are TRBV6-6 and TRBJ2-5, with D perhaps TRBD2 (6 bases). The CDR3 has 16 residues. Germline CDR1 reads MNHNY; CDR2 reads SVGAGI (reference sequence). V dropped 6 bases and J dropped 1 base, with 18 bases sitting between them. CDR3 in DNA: TGTGCCAGCAGAACCCCGCTCGGGAGAGGCCAAGAGACCCAGTACTTC. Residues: CASRTPLGRGQETQYF.

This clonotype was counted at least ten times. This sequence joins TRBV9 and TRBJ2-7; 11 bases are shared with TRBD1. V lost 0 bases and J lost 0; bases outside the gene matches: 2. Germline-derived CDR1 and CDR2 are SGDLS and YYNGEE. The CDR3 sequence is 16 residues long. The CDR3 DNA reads TGTGCCAGCAGCGTAGATGGGACAGGGGGCTCCTACGAGCAGTACTTC. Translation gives CASSVDGTGGSYEQYF.

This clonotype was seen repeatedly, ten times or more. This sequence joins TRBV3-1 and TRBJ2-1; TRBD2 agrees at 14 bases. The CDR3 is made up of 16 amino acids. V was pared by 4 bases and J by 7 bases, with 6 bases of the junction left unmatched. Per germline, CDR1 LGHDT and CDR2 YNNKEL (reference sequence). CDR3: CASSPRTSGRRNEQFF. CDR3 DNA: TGTGCCAGCAGCCCACGGACTAGCGGGAGGAGGAATGAGCAGTTCTTC.

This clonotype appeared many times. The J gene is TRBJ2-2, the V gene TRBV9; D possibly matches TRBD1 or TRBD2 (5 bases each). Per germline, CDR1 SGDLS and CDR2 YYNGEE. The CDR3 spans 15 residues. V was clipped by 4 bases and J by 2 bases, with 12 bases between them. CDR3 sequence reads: CASSPRGLNTGELFF. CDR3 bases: TGTGCCAGCAGCCCCCGGGGCTTAAACACCGGGGAGCTGTTTTTT.

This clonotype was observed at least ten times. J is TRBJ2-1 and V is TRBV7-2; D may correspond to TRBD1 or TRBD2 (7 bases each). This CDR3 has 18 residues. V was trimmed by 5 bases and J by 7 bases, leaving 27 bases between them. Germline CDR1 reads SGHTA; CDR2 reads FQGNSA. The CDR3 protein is CASSRQGWLGGSQNEQFF. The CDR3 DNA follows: TGTGCCAGCAGCCGACAGGGATGGCTGGGCGGGAGTCAGAATGAGCAGTTCTTC.

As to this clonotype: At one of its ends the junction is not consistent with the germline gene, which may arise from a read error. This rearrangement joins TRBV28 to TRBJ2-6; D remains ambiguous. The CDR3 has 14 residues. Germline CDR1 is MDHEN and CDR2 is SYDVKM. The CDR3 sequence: CVSRVPTGANVLTF. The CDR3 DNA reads TGTGTCAGCAGAGTTCCGACTGGGGCCAACGTCCTGACTTTC.

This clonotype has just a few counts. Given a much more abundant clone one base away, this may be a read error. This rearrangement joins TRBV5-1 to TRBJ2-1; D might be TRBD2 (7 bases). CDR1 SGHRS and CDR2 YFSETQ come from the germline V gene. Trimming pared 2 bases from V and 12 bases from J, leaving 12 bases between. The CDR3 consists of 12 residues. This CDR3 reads CASSFGGDTQFF. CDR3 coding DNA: TGCGCCAGCAGCTTTGGGGGGGACACGCAGTTCTTC.

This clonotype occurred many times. The CDR3 region has the DNA TGTGCCAGCCCTCCTAGGGGCCGGGCTAGCGGGGGCCGGTGGGAGACCCAGTACTTC. It encodes CASPPRGRASGGRWETQYF. This chain connects TRBV12-3 or TRBV12-4 to TRBJ2-5, with 10 bases that match TRBD2. Trimming at V came to 8 bases and at J to 5 bases, leaving 23 bases not matched to a gene. This CDR3 is 19 amino acids long.

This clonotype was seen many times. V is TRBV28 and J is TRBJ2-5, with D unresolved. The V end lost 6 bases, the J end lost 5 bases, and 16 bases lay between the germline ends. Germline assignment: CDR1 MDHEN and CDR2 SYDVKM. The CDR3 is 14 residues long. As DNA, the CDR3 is TGTGCCAGCAGCCCTCCTAGAGAGAGGGAGACCCAGTACTTC. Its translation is CASSPPRERETQYF. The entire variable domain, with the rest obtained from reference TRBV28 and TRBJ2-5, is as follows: DVKVTQSSRYLVKRTGEKVFLECVQDMDHENMFWYRQDPGLGLRLIYFSYDVKMKEKGDIPEGYSVSREKKERFSLILESASTNQTSMYLCASSPPRERETQYFGPGTRLLVL.

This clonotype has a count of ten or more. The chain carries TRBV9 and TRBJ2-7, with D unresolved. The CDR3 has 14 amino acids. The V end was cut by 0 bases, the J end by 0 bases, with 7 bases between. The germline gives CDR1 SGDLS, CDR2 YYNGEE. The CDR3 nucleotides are TGTGCCAGCAGCGTAGGTCCGGCCTCCTACGAGCAGTACTTC. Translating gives CASSVGPASYEQYF. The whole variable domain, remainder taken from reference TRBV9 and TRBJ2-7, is DSGVTQTPKHLITATGQRVTLRCSPRSGDLSVYWYQQSLDQGLQFLIQYYNGEERAKGNILERFSAQQFPDLHSELNLSSLELGDSALYFCASSVGPASYEQYFGPGTRLTVT.

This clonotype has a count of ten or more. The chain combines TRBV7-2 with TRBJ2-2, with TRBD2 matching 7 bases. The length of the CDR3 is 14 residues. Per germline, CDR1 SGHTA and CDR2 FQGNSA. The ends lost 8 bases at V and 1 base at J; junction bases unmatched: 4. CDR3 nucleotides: TGTGCCAGCCGGGAGGATTTGAACACCGGGGAGCTGTTTTTT. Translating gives CASREDLNTGELFF.

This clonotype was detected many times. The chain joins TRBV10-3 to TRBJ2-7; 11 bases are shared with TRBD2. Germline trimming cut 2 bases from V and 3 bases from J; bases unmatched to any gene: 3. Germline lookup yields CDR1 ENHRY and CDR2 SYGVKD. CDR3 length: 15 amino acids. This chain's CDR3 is CAISEGGTSGYEQYF. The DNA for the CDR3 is TGTGCCATCAGTGAGGGGGGGACTAGCGGCTACGAGCAGTACTTC.

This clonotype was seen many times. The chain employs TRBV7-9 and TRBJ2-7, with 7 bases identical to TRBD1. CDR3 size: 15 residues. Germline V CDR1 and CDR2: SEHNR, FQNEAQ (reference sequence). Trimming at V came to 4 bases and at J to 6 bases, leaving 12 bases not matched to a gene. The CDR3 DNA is TGTGCCAGCAGCTCCCTAAGCACGGGACAGACCGAGCAGTACTTC. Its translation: CASSSLSTGQTEQYF.

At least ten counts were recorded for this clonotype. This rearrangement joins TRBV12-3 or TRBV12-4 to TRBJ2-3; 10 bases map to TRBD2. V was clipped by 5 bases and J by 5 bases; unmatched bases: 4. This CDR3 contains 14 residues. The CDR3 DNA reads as TGTGCCAGCAGTCCCGGACTAGCGGTAGATACGCAGTATTTT. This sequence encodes CASSPGLAVDTQYF.

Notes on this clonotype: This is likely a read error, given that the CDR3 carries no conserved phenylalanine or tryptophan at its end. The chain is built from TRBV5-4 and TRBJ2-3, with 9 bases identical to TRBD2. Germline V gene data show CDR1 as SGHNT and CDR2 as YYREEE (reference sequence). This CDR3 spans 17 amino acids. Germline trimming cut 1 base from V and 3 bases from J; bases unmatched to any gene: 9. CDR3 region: CASSLSARGGGTDTQYS. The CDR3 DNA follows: TGTGCCAGCAGCTTGAGTGCGCGGGGGGGCGGAACAGATACGCAGTATTCT.

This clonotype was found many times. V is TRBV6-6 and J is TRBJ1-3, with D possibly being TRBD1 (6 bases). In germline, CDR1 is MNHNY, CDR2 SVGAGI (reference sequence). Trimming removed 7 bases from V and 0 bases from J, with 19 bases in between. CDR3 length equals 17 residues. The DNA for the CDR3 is TGTGCCAGCACCCCAAAACGTAGGGGGGACTCTGGAAACACCATATATTTT. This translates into CASTPKRRGDSGNTIYF.

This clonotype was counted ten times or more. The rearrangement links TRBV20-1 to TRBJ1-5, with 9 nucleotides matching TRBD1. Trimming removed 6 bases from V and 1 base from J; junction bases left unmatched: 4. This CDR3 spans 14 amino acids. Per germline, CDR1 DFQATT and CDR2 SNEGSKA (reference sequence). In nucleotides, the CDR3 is TGCAGTGCAGACAGGGGGGGGAGCAATCAGCCCCAGCATTTT. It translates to CSADRGGSNQPQHF.

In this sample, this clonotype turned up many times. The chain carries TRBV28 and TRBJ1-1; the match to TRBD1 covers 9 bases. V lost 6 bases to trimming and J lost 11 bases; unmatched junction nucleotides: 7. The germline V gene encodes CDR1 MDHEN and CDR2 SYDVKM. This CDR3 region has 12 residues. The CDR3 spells CASRTMTGGAFF. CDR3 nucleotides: TGTGCCAGCAGAACCATGACAGGGGGGGCTTTCTTT.

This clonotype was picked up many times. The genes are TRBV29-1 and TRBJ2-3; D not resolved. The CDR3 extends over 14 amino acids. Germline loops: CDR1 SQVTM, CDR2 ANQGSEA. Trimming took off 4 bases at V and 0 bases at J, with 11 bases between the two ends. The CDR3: CSVGTAASTDTQYF. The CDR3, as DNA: TGCAGCGTTGGGACGGCCGCTAGCACAGATACGCAGTATTTT.

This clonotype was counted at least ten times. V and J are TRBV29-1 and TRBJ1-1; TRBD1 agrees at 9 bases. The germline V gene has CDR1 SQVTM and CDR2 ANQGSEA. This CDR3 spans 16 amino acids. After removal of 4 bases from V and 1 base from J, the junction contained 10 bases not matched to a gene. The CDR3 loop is CSVVPQGAFWNTEAFF. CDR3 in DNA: TGCAGCGTTGTGCCACAGGGGGCGTTTTGGAACACTGAAGCTTTCTTT. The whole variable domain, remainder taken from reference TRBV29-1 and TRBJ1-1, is SAVISQKPSRDICQRGTSLTIQCQVDSQVTMMFWYRQQPGQSLTLIATANQGSEATYESGFVIDKFPISRPNLTFSTLTVSNMSPEDSSIYLCSVVPQGAFWNTEAFFGQGTRLTVV.

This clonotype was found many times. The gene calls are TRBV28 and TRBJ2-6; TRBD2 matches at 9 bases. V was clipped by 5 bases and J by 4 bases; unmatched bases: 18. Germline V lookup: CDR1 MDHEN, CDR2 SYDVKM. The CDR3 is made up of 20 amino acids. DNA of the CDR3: TGTGCCAGCAGTCTCCCCCCGGGGCCGGGACTAGCTGTGGGGGCCAACGTCCTGACTTTC. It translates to CASSLPPGPGLAVGANVLTF.

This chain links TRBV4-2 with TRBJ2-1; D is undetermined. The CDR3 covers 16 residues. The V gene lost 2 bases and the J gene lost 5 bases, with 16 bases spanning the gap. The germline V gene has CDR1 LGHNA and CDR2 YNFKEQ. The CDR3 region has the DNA TGTGCCAGCAGCCAACGCCTCCTGGGGTCCCACAATGAGCAGTTCTTC. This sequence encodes CASSQRLLGSHNEQFF.

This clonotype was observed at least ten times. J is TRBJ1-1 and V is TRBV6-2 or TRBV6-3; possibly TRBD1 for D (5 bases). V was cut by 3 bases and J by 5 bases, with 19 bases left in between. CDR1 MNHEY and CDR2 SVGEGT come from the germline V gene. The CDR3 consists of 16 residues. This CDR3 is CASSYWDLPGWTEAFF. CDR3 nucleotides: TGTGCCAGCAGTTATTGGGACCTACCTGGGTGGACTGAAGCTTTCTTT.

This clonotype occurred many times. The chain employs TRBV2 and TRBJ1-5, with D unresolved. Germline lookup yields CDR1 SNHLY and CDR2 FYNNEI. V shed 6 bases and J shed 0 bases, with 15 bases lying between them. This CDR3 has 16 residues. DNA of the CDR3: TGTGCCAGCAGCCGAACTTGGAGGTATAGCAATCAGCCCCAGCATTTT. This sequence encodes CASSRTWRYSNQPQHF.

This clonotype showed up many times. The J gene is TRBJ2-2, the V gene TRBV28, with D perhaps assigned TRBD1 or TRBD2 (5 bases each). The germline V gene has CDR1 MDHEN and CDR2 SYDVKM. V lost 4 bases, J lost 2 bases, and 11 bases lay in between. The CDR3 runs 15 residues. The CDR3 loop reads CASSWDGDNTGELFF. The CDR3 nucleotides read TGTGCCAGCAGTTGGGACGGGGATAACACCGGGGAGCTGTTTTTT.

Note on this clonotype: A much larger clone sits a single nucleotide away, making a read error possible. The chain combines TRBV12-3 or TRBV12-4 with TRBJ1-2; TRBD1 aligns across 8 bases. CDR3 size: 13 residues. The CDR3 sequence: CASFGTGPYRYTF. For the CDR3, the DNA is TGTGCCAGTTTTGGGACAGGTCCCTATCGCTACACCTTC.